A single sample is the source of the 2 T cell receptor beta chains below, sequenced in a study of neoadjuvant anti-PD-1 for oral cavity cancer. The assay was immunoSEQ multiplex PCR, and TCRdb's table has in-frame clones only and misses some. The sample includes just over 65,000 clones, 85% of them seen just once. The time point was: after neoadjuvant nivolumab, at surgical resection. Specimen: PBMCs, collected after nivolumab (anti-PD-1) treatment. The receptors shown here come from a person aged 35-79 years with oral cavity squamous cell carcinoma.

The CDR3, as DNA: TGCAGTGGGGGGAGCTCCTACGAGCAGTACTTC. It codes for CSGGSSYEQYF. The chain is built from TRBV20-1 and TRBJ2-7; the D gene could be TRBD1 or TRBD2 (5 bases each). This CDR3 has 11 amino acids. V lost 7 bases, J lost 0 bases, and 7 bases lay in between. The V gene's germline CDR1 is DFQATT and CDR2 SNEGSKA (reference sequence).

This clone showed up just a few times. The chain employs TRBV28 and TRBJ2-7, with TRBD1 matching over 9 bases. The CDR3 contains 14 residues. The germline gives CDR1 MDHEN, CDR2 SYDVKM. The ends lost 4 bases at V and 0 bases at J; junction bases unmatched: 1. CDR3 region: CASSSGQGSYEQYF. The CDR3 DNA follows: TGTGCCAGCAGTTCGGGACAGGGCTCCTACGAGCAGTACTTC.